The 32 T cell receptor beta chains below were found in one sample sequenced in a study of blood T cell repertoires in COVID-19. Generated by immunoSEQ multiplex PCR, the TCRdb table keeps only in-frame clones and is missing some. The data show a few hundred thousand clones, 70% to 90% seen once. Sequencing input: PBMCs or T cells enriched from blood (not recorded which). The origin of the receptors is a man in his thirties or forties who had recovered from COVID-19.

V and J are TRBV5-1 and TRBJ1-5; D unclear. Germline CDR1 SGHRS, CDR2 YFSETQ. The CDR3 has 15 amino acids. Trimming cost V 0 bases and J 0 bases, with 7 bases left between them. The CDR3, as DNA: TGCGCCAGCAGCTTGGACGGACTTAGCAATCAGCCCCAGCATTTT. This gives the protein CASSLDGLSNQPQHF.

The chain recombines TRBV27 with TRBJ2-5; 12 bases are shared with TRBD1. This CDR3 is built from 16 residues. V lost 5 bases to trimming and J lost 2 bases; unmatched junction nucleotides: 6. From germline, CDR1 is MNHEY and CDR2 SMNVEV (reference sequence). CDR3 bases: TGTGCCAGCAGTAGGGACAGGGGGCTCCGTCAAGAGACCCAGTACTTC. This gives the protein CASSRDRGLRQETQYF.

The chain combines TRBV18 with TRBJ1-4, with a possible D match to TRBD1 (5 bases). The CDR3 loop spans 15 amino acids. With 3 bases removed from V and 5 bases from J, the gap between germline ends came to 13 bases. Germline V gene lookup returns CDR1 KGHSH and CDR2 LQKENI. Here the CDR3 reads CASSPDRGGNEKLFF. CDR3 bases: TGTGCCAGCTCACCGGACCGGGGGGGAAATGAAAAACTGTTTTTT.

The genes are TRBV11-3 and TRBJ2-2, with 7 bases aligning to TRBD2. Germline lookup yields CDR1 SGHNT and CDR2 YENEEA. The CDR3 length is 16 residues. V shed 5 bases, J shed 6 bases, and the junction held 12 bases outside the gene matches. CDR3 sequence (DNA): TGTGCCAGCAGCACCTGGGACTACTCAAAGGCCGGGGAGCTGTTTTTT. Translated: CASSTWDYSKAGELFF.

The chain couples TRBV5-1 to TRBJ2-5; TRBD1 matches 8 bases. Germline V gene data show CDR1 as SGHRS and CDR2 as YFSETQ. V trimming: 0 bases; J trimming: 6 bases; junction bases outside the gene matches: 7. This CDR3 has 15 amino acids. Here the CDR3 DNA reads TGCGCCAGCAGCTTGGAGGCAGGGGGCTGGAAGACCCAGTACTTC. It specifies CASSLEAGGWKTQYF.

This chain links TRBV10-3 with TRBJ1-1, with unresolved D. Germline CDR1 is ENHRY and CDR2 is SYGVKD. Deletions cut 4 bases from V and 3 bases from J, with 3 bases between. The CDR3 totals 11 residues. In nucleotides, the CDR3 is TGTGCCATCAGTGCCTACACTGAAGCTTTCTTT. Protein sequence: CAISAYTEAFF.

The V and J genes are TRBV7-2 and TRBJ1-5, with D unclear. This CDR3 comprises 15 residues. Germline CDR1 reads SGHTA; CDR2 reads FQGNSA. V lost 1 base and J 6 bases, leaving 13 bases between the germline ends. The CDR3 here is CASSLGNSPGQPQHF. CDR3 sequence (DNA): TGTGCCAGCAGCTTAGGTAACTCACCAGGTCAGCCCCAGCATTTT.

The chain recombines TRBV6-5 with TRBJ1-2; 8 positions agree with TRBD1. The germline CDR1 and CDR2 sequences are MNHEY and SVGAGI. The length of the CDR3 is 14 residues. The J segment lost 8 bases and the V segment lost 8 bases, leaving 13 bases of the junction unmatched. Written as DNA, the CDR3 is TGTGCCAGCTCCCTTCTACAGGGGGGCGACGGCTACACCTTC. Its translation is CASSLLQGGDGYTF.

V usage is TRBV19 and J usage is TRBJ1-2; a weak D match, TRBD1 (5 bases). Germline-derived CDR1 and CDR2 are LNHDA and SQIVND (reference sequence). This CDR3 contains 13 residues. V was pared by 6 bases and J by 8 bases, with 16 bases between. The CDR3 nucleotides are TGTGCCAGTAGCCCAGAAGGGGCTCCAGGCTACACCTTC. It codes for CASSPEGAPGYTF.

The rearrangement uses TRBV5-1 and TRBJ2-1, with 8 positions matching TRBD2. Germline values: CDR1 SGHRS, CDR2 YFSETQ. The junction had 5 bases not matched to a gene; V was cut back by 3 bases and J by 0 bases. This CDR3 is built from 16 residues. The CDR3 protein is CASSWAGTSSYNEQFF. The DNA of the CDR3 is TGCGCCAGCAGCTGGGCTGGGACTAGCTCCTACAATGAGCAGTTCTTC.

The rearrangement uses TRBV7-6 and TRBJ2-5; 7 nucleotides match TRBD2. With V trimmed by 5 bases and J by 5 bases, 11 bases remained unmatched. The CDR3 totals 15 residues. Germline loops: CDR1 SGHVS, CDR2 FNYEAQ. The CDR3 DNA reads TGTGCCAGCAGCCTACCCGGACTAGTTGAGGAGACCCAGTACTTC. Translating gives CASSLPGLVEETQYF.

The rearrangement links TRBV19 to TRBJ1-1; possible D gene TRBD1, 5 bases. The CDR3 has 14 amino acids. The germline CDR1 and CDR2 sequences are LNHDA and SQIVND (reference sequence). Trimming pared 5 bases from V and 5 bases from J, leaving 15 bases between. The CDR3 reads CASSPQGIGTEAFF. The CDR3 nucleotides are TGTGCCAGTAGTCCTCAGGGAATAGGGACTGAAGCTTTCTTT.

This rearrangement joins TRBV3-1 (or the pseudogene TRBV3-2) to TRBJ2-3; D might be TRBD2 (6 bases). The germline V gene encodes CDR1 LGHDT and CDR2 YNNKEL (reference sequence). V was trimmed by 0 bases and J by 10 bases, leaving 23 bases between them. This CDR3 is 17 amino acids long. CDR3 protein: CASSQDGQGRGGPAQYF. In nucleotides, the CDR3 is TGTGCCAGCAGCCAAGATGGGCAAGGACGAGGAGGGCCAGCGCAGTATTTT.

The rearrangement links TRBV5-1 to TRBJ1-1, with TRBD1 as a possible D gene (5 bases). From germline, CDR1 is SGHRS and CDR2 YFSETQ. Deletions cut 0 bases from V and 5 bases from J, with 17 bases between. The CDR3 sequence is 16 residues long. The CDR3 spells CASSLGLFQGETEAFF. The CDR3 DNA reads as TGCGCCAGCAGCTTGGGGCTGTTCCAGGGTGAGACTGAAGCTTTCTTT.

This clone appeared once. The V and J genes are TRBV18 and TRBJ2-3; maybe TRBD2 (5 bases). The V end lost 5 bases, the J end lost 4 bases, and 16 bases lay between the germline ends. Per germline, CDR1 KGHSH and CDR2 LQKENI. CDR3 size: 15 residues. CDR3 coding DNA: TGTGCCAGCTCAGACGTGGGTCGGGGTCCAGATACGCAGTATTTT. It translates to CASSDVGRGPDTQYF. Looking up the rest from reference TRBV18 and TRBJ2-3 gives the full variable domain: NAGVMQNPRHLVRRRGQEARLRCSPMKGHSHVYWYRQLPEEGLKFMVYLQKENIIDESGMPKERFSAEFPKEGPSILRIQQVVRGDSAAYFCASSDVGRGPDTQYFGPGTRLTVL.

This chain links TRBV6-5 with TRBJ1-5; D is undetermined. The CDR3 has 13 amino acids. Germline CDR1 reads MNHEY; CDR2 reads SVGAGI. Trimming removed 8 bases at V and 0 bases at J, with 8 bases between. CDR3 nucleotides: TGTGCCAGCCGGAGAATTAGCAATCAGCCCCAGCATTTT. The encoded protein is CASRRISNQPQHF.

The genes are TRBV30 and TRBJ1-4, with D unresolved. CDR3 length: 16 amino acids. Trimming left V 1 base short and J 8 bases short, with 20 bases between. Looked up from germline, CDR1 is GTSNPN and CDR2 is SVGIG (reference sequence). DNA of the CDR3: TGTGCCTGGAGTGGGGAGGATCGGGCCCCGGGGGAAAAACTGTTTTTT. Its protein product is CAWSGEDRAPGEKLFF.

This clone was seen a handful of times. The V and J genes are TRBV3-1 (or the pseudogene TRBV3-2) and TRBJ1-2; TRBD1 aligns across 7 bases. The CDR3 loop spans 15 amino acids. Germline CDR1 reads LGHDT; CDR2 reads YNNKEL (reference sequence). J gave up 2 bases and V 4 bases, and 7 bases lay outside the gene matches. CDR3 bases: TGTGCCAGCAGCCTCGGACAGGTAGTCAACTATGGCTACACCTTC. Its translation: CASSLGQVVNYGYTF.

Note on this clone: Other DNA variants within this sample encode the same CDR3. The genes are TRBV10-3 and TRBJ1-1; D is ambiguous. The V end lost 2 bases, the J end lost 0 bases, and 7 bases lay between the germline ends. Germline CDR1 ENHRY, CDR2 SYGVKD. The length of the CDR3 is 14 residues. The CDR3 DNA reads TGTGCCATCAGTGAGGAACAGTTGAACACTGAAGCTTTCTTT. Translated, it gives CAISEEQLNTEAFF.

J is TRBJ1-5 and V is TRBV19; 7 bases are a match to TRBD1. Germline lookup yields CDR1 LNHDA and CDR2 SQIVND (reference sequence). The CDR3 consists of 15 residues. V shed 7 bases, J shed 5 bases, and the junction held 11 bases outside the gene matches. The CDR3 DNA is TGTGCCAGTACCTACCGGACAGGTGGGGATCAGCCCCAGCATTTT. This encodes CASTYRTGGDQPQHF.

This clone was detected only once. The J gene is TRBJ2-7, the V gene TRBV15, with D hard to call. The CDR3 spans 15 residues. Deletions cut 1 base from V and 3 bases from J, with 13 bases between. Germline V CDR1 and CDR2: LNHNV, YYDKDF (reference sequence). The DNA of the CDR3 is TGTGCCACCAGCAGAGGAGCGATTCTTCTCTACGAGCAGTACTTC. It translates to CATSRGAILLYEQYF.

The rearrangement uses TRBV5-1 and TRBJ2-7; D is possibly TRBD1 (6 bases). The V gene lost 0 bases and the J gene lost 1 base, with 11 bases spanning the gap. Germline loops: CDR1 SGHRS, CDR2 YFSETQ. This CDR3 has 15 residues. The chain's CDR3 is CASSLARGPSYEQYF. CDR3 DNA: TGCGCCAGCAGCTTGGCCAGGGGCCCGTCCTACGAGCAGTACTTC. Filled out from reference TRBV5-1 and TRBJ2-7, the complete variable domain reads KAGVTQTPRYLIKTRGQQVTLSCSPISGHRSVSWYQQTPGQGLQFLFEYFSETQRNKGNFPGRFSGRQFSNSRSEMNVSTLELGDSALYLCASSLARGPSYEQYFGPGTRLTVT.

The CDR3 DNA sequence: TGTGCCAGCAGTGCCGTGGAGGGTGGCGACGCTGAAGCTTTCTTT. Translated: CASSAVEGGDAEAFF. V usage is TRBV2 and J usage is TRBJ1-1; unclear D gene. This CDR3 region has 15 residues. Germline values: CDR1 SNHLY, CDR2 FYNNEI. V was clipped by 4 bases and J by 6 bases, with 18 bases between them.

V gene TRBV29-1 combines with J gene TRBJ2-3; D is possibly TRBD2 (5 bases). Trimming took 6 bases from V and 4 from J, leaving 11 bases between them. CDR1 and CDR2 from the germline V gene are SQVTM and ANQGSEA. This CDR3 comprises 12 residues. This CDR3 is CSVESSADTQYF. The CDR3 DNA reads as TGCAGCGTGGAAAGTAGCGCAGATACGCAGTATTTT.

CDR3 amino acids: CAISEKGQGSGNTIYF. CDR3 DNA sequence: TGTGCCATCAGTGAGAAGGGACAGGGCTCTGGAAACACCATATATTTT. V gene TRBV10-3 combines with J gene TRBJ1-3, with 9 bases fitting TRBD1. The CDR3 is made up of 16 amino acids. Per germline, CDR1 ENHRY and CDR2 SYGVKD. V shed 2 bases and J 0 bases; nucleotides not matched to a gene: 2.

The chain uses TRBV6-5 and TRBJ1-3, with a weak D call TRBD1 (6 bases). V dropped 7 bases and J dropped 7 bases, with 14 bases sitting between them. The V gene's germline CDR1 is MNHEY and CDR2 SVGAGI. The CDR3 spans 13 residues. CDR3 residues: CASMGARRNTIYF. CDR3 nucleotide sequence: TGTGCCAGCATGGGGGCCCGAAGGAACACCATATATTTT.

The gene calls are TRBV24-1 and TRBJ2-5; TRBD1 matches at 8 bases. Germline lookup yields CDR1 KGHDR and CDR2 SFDVKD. CDR3 size: 15 residues. With V trimmed by 7 bases and J by 3 bases, 9 bases remained unmatched. DNA for the CDR3: TGTGCCACCAGCCGATTAACGGGACAGGAAGAGACCCAGTACTTC. Residues: CATSRLTGQEETQYF.

This chain joins TRBV30 and TRBJ2-7; 9 bases are shared with TRBD1. This CDR3 has 14 amino acids. Germline loops: CDR1 GTSNPN, CDR2 SVGIG (reference sequence). After removal of 5 bases from V and 5 bases from J, the junction contained 10 bases not matched to a gene. This chain's CDR3 is CAWGSGTGTHEQYF. The CDR3 nucleotides read TGTGCCTGGGGATCCGGGACAGGGACCCACGAGCAGTACTTC.

This clone was counted only a few times. The CDR3 DNA reads as TGTGCCAGCAGCTCCGGCTCGGGGGGCTACACCTTC. Protein product: CASSSGSGGYTF. The chain carries TRBV11-2 and TRBJ1-2, with no clear D. Per the germline V gene, CDR1 is SGHAT and CDR2 is FQNNGV. The length of the CDR3 is 12 residues. Between the trimmed V and J ends, which lost 4 bases and 8 bases, there was a span of 11 bases.

The V and J genes are TRBV11-2 and TRBJ2-7, with D possibly matching TRBD1 (5 bases). The CDR3 has 16 residues. Germline V gene lookup returns CDR1 SGHAT and CDR2 FQNNGV. V gave up 1 base and J gave up 0 bases, with 13 bases separating them. The CDR3 is CASSLAAGLLSYEQYF. CDR3 sequence (DNA): TGTGCCAGCAGCTTAGCCGCAGGGCTACTCTCCTACGAGCAGTACTTC.

V and J are TRBV5-1 and TRBJ2-2, with D perhaps matching TRBD1 (6 bases). Germline V lookup: CDR1 SGHRS, CDR2 YFSETQ. The CDR3 loop spans 15 amino acids. Trimming shortened V by 2 bases and J by 5 bases, and 13 bases separated the two germline ends. Here the CDR3 reads CASSFQGIGTGELFF. As DNA, the CDR3 is TGCGCCAGCAGCTTTCAGGGGATCGGGACCGGGGAGCTGTTTTTT.

The rearrangement joins TRBV7-2 to TRBJ1-2; 7 bases match TRBD1. V dropped 2 bases and J dropped 4; count of bases not matched to a gene: 10. Germline lookup yields CDR1 SGHTA and CDR2 FQGNSA. The CDR3 extends over 16 amino acids. The CDR3, as DNA: TGTGCCAGCAGCTTAAGGGGCGGACAGGCTATCTATGGCTACACCTTC. Translation gives CASSLRGGQAIYGYTF.